The 28 T cell receptor beta chains presented below share a single source sample, sequenced in a study of beta chain features in type 1 diabetes. Study-level points and caveats: All four CD4+ subsets from Type 1 diabetes patients carried moderately but significantly shorter TCRB CDR3s.

The entirety of the isolated RNA underwent reverse transcription, so expressed TCRB transcripts were sequenced. Repertoires were generated with immunoSEQ multiplex PCR, while TCRdb's copy carries only in-frame clones and drops some. The sample has a few hundred thousand clones, over 9.5% seen once. Their antigen targets remain unknown. The sequencing sample was made of naive CD4+ T cells from blood. Source of these receptors: a young woman with type 1 diabetes.

V usage is TRBV27 and J usage is TRBJ1-2; 7 nucleotides line up with TRBD1. The CDR3 length is 14 residues. Germline lookup yields CDR1 MNHEY and CDR2 SMNVEV (reference sequence). V dropped 5 bases and J dropped 5; count of bases not matched to a gene: 8. The CDR3 region has the DNA TGTGCCAGCAGTCCCCCAGGGGGTTATTATGGCTACACCTTC. This translates into CASSPPGGYYGYTF.

V usage is TRBV15 and J usage is TRBJ2-7, with D tentatively TRBD2 (5 bases). V was trimmed by 0 bases and J by 2 bases, leaving 11 bases between them. CDR1 is LNHNV, CDR2 YYDKDF, per germline (reference sequence). This CDR3 region has 15 residues. The CDR3 region has the DNA TGTGCCACCAGCAGAGATCACCCAGCGGCCTACGAGCAGTACTTC. Encoded protein: CATSRDHPAAYEQYF.

The chain links TRBV7-2 to TRBJ2-2, with 9 bases fitting TRBD2. V lost 5 bases to trimming and J lost 2 bases; unmatched junction nucleotides: 3. The CDR3 covers 15 residues. Germline values: CDR1 SGHTA, CDR2 FQGNSA. CDR3 amino acids: CASSNSGSNTGELFF. The CDR3 DNA reads as TGTGCCAGCAGCAATAGCGGGAGTAACACCGGGGAGCTGTTTTTT.

This chain uses TRBV28 with TRBJ2-6; 8 positions agree with TRBD1. CDR1 and CDR2 from the germline V gene are MDHEN and SYDVKM. The CDR3 is 19 amino acids. V was pared by 6 bases and J by 0 bases, with 13 bases of the junction left unmatched. The CDR3 nucleotides read TGTGCCAGCAGCCAAGGAACCGGGACAGGCATCTCTGGGGCCAACGTCCTGACTTTC. Its translation is CASSQGTGTGISGANVLTF.

The genes are TRBV29-1 and TRBJ2-1; D possibly corresponds to TRBD1 (5 bases). The CDR3 extends over 13 amino acids. The germline V and J ends were trimmed by 6 bases and 4 bases, with 13 bases remaining between them. Per germline, CDR1 SQVTM and CDR2 ANQGSEA. CDR3 DNA sequence: TGCAGCGTCGTCTACAGGAATTACAATGAGCAGTTCTTC. Translating it yields CSVVYRNYNEQFF.

This clone has more than one count but fewer than ten. CDR3 loop: CASRTGGREQYF. CDR3 sequence (DNA): TGTGCCAGCCGGACAGGGGGGCGCGAGCAGTACTTC. The V call is TRBV2, the J call TRBJ2-7; 10 bases line up with TRBD1. Unmatched junction bases numbered 4, after V lost 8 bases and J lost 6 bases. Germline V gene data show CDR1 as SNHLY and CDR2 as FYNNEI. This CDR3 has 12 amino acids.

The chain uses TRBV6-5 and TRBJ2-3; 9 nucleotides match TRBD2. Per germline, CDR1 MNHEY and CDR2 SVGAGI. The CDR3 consists of 15 residues. V lost 3 bases, J lost 6 bases, and 7 bases stayed unmatched. Written as DNA, the CDR3 is TGTGCCAGCAGTTATGGGCTAGCGGGACTGGATACGCAGTATTTT. Its protein product is CASSYGLAGLDTQYF.

The V call is TRBV18, the J call TRBJ1-4; the match to TRBD1 covers 7 bases. This CDR3 has 16 residues. The V and J ends lost 3 bases and 3 bases, in that order; junction bases with no gene match: 7. Per germline, CDR1 KGHSH and CDR2 LQKENI. CDR3 region: CASSPQDQGANEKLFF. CDR3 in DNA: TGTGCCAGCTCACCCCAGGACCAGGGGGCTAATGAAAAACTGTTTTTT.

This clone came up a few times. This chain's CDR3 is CASSVVGTSVNEQFF. The CDR3, as DNA: TGTGCCAGCAGCGTAGTGGGGACTAGCGTCAATGAGCAGTTCTTC. The rearrangement joins TRBV9 to TRBJ2-1, with TRBD2 matching 10 bases. Losses at the gene ends were 0 bases for V and 6 bases for J; bases not matched to a gene: 3. CDR3 size: 15 residues. Germline values: CDR1 SGDLS, CDR2 YYNGEE.

The V call is TRBV7-9, the J call TRBJ2-3; D is uncertain. Germline V gene lookup returns CDR1 SEHNR and CDR2 FQNEAQ (reference sequence). The germline V and J ends were trimmed by 7 bases and 2 bases, with 13 bases remaining between them. The CDR3 spans 14 residues. The CDR3 protein is CASIQARPTDTQYF. The DNA of the CDR3 is TGTGCCAGCATCCAAGCGCGACCCACAGATACGCAGTATTTT.

This clone was seen a handful of times. The V gene is TRBV19, the J gene TRBJ2-1; TRBD1 agrees at 8 bases. The germline V gene encodes CDR1 LNHDA and CDR2 SQIVND (reference sequence). The CDR3 is made up of 16 amino acids. V trimming: 9 bases; J trimming: 1 base; junction bases outside the gene matches: 11. The CDR3 nucleotides are TGTGCCAGCGGCGACAGGGGCGGATTTTCCTACAATGAGCAGTTCTTC. Translating it yields CASGDRGGFSYNEQFF.

Only a few counts were recorded for this clone. The CDR3 is CSVGGRGAEQYF. DNA for the CDR3: TGCAGCGTTGGGGGCAGGGGCGCCGAGCAGTACTTC. The chain carries TRBV29-1 and TRBJ2-7, with D perhaps TRBD1 (6 bases). The CDR3 has 12 residues. V lost 4 bases and J lost 6, with 13 bases in between. The germline gives CDR1 SQVTM, CDR2 ANQGSEA.

This clone was observed a few times. This chain joins TRBV7-2 and TRBJ1-1; D possibly corresponds to TRBD1 (6 bases). V gave up 1 base and J gave up 2 bases, with 14 bases separating them. The CDR3 is 16 residues long. Per germline, CDR1 SGHTA and CDR2 FQGNSA. CDR3: CASSLGVGRGNTEAFF. Written as DNA, the CDR3 is TGTGCCAGCAGCTTAGGGGTAGGCAGGGGAAACACTGAAGCTTTCTTT.

The table lists this clone with a few counts. The chain recombines TRBV5-4 with TRBJ2-3; tentatively, D is TRBD2 (5 bases). The V and J ends lost 4 bases and 4 bases respectively, with 13 bases between them. CDR3 length: 14 residues. Germline V gene sequence: CDR1 SGHNT, CDR2 YYREEE (reference sequence). CDR3 nucleotides: TGTGCCAGCAGCCTAACTAGGGTGGCAGATACGCAGTATTTT. This gives the protein CASSLTRVADTQYF. Using reference TRBV5-4 and TRBJ2-3 for the parts outside the CDR3, the full variable domain is ETGVTQSPTHLIKTRGQQVTLRCSSQSGHNTVSWYQQALGQGPQFIFQYYREEENGRGNFPPRFSGLQFPNYSSELNVNALELDDSALYLCASSLTRVADTQYFGPGTRLTVL.

The V gene is TRBV5-1, the J gene TRBJ1-2; 7 bases match TRBD1. The CDR3 consists of 15 residues. V lost 0 bases to trimming and J lost 2 bases; unmatched junction nucleotides: 4. CDR1 is SGHRS, CDR2 YFSETQ, per germline. The CDR3 DNA is TGCGCCAGCAGCTTGGGACAGGGACTGAACTATGGCTACACCTTC. It specifies CASSLGQGLNYGYTF.

V usage is TRBV5-4 and J usage is TRBJ2-7; maybe TRBD1 (5 bases). V lost 0 bases and J lost 7, with 23 bases in between. The germline V gene encodes CDR1 SGHNT and CDR2 YYREEE (reference sequence). The CDR3 runs to 17 residues. In DNA form, the CDR3 reads TGTGCCAGCAGCTTGGGCTCTGGGGCCCCGAATTTGAGGGAGCAGTACTTC. Its protein product is CASSLGSGAPNLREQYF.

This clone appeared a few times. The chain combines TRBV30 with TRBJ2-3, with a possible D match to TRBD2 (5 bases). CDR1 and CDR2 from the germline V gene are GTSNPN and SVGIG (reference sequence). The CDR3 totals 11 residues. Trimming removed 3 bases at V and 8 bases at J, with 9 bases between. The CDR3 is CAWRSGGTQYF. For the CDR3, the DNA is TGTGCCTGGAGGAGCGGCGGTACGCAGTATTTT.

This clone was detected a few times. The rearrangement uses TRBV4-3 and TRBJ2-7, with D tentatively TRBD1 (5 bases). V was pared by 1 base and J by 6 bases, with 13 bases between. The germline V gene has CDR1 LGHNA and CDR2 YSLEER. The CDR3 consists of 14 residues. CDR3 region: CASSQVTQALEQYF. The DNA of the CDR3 is TGCGCCAGCAGCCAAGTTACACAGGCGCTCGAGCAGTACTTC.

This clone showed up just a few times. V usage is TRBV9 and J usage is TRBJ2-1; the D gene is possibly TRBD1 (5 bases). The CDR3 is 15 residues long. In germline, CDR1 is SGDLS, CDR2 YYNGEE. V was shortened by 0 bases and J by 2 bases, with 9 bases between the two germline ends. The CDR3 sequence: CASSVVGVPYNEQFF. In nucleotides, the CDR3 is TGTGCCAGCAGCGTAGTAGGGGTACCCTACAATGAGCAGTTCTTC.

The chain links TRBV7-9 to TRBJ2-1; 7 bases fit TRBD2. This CDR3 has 16 amino acids. Looked up from germline, CDR1 is SEHNR and CDR2 is FQNEAQ (reference sequence). The ends lost 5 bases at V and 0 bases at J; junction bases unmatched: 7. The CDR3 region has the DNA TGTGCCAGCAGCCCCAAGCGGGATCCCTCCTACAATGAGCAGTTCTTC. This gives the protein CASSPKRDPSYNEQFF.

The chain has TRBV29-1 and TRBJ1-4, with D possibly being TRBD1 (6 bases). CDR3 length: 13 residues. V was cut by 5 bases and J by 4 bases, with 11 bases left in between. From germline, CDR1 is SQVTM and CDR2 ANQGSEA. The CDR3 sequence: CSVRQVLNEKLFF. In DNA, the CDR3 is TGCAGCGTTAGACAGGTGCTTAATGAAAAACTGTTTTTT.

The chain carries TRBV13 and TRBJ1-4; D gene ambiguous. The CDR3 runs to 14 residues. Germline CDR1 reads PRHDT; CDR2 reads FYEKMQ (reference sequence). Trimming took off 5 bases at V and 5 bases at J, with 12 bases between the two ends. CDR3 in amino acids: CASSAPGRNEKLFF. In DNA, the CDR3 is TGTGCCAGCAGCGCCCCTGGGAGAAATGAAAAACTGTTTTTT.

The gene calls are TRBV30 and TRBJ2-7, with 8 bases matching TRBD2. Germline lookup yields CDR1 GTSNPN and CDR2 SVGIG (reference sequence). The V segment lost 3 bases and the J segment 6 bases; nucleotides outside the gene matches: 16. This CDR3 is built from 16 residues. As DNA, the CDR3 is TGTGCCTGGAGAATGCGGGAGGTACTATCGGTCGGCGAGCAGTACTTC. The encoded protein is CAWRMREVLSVGEQYF.

This clone was picked up a small number of times. Other DNA sequences in the sample encode the same CDR3. The V call is TRBV20-1, the J call TRBJ1-2; D unclear. Germline values: CDR1 DFQATT, CDR2 SNEGSKA (reference sequence). The germline V and J ends were trimmed by 5 bases and 2 bases, with 3 bases remaining between them. The CDR3 totals 10 residues. The CDR3 nucleotides are TGCAGTGCTCCGAACTATGGCTACACCTTC. It is translated as CSAPNYGYTF.

This clone has only a few counts. The chain joins TRBV10-3 to TRBJ2-1; D unclear. There are 16 residues in the CDR3. Trimming took 0 bases from V and 15 from J, leaving 24 bases between them. Germline CDR1 ENHRY, CDR2 SYGVKD. The CDR3 bases are TGTGCCATCAGTGAGTCCCCCCTAGGTCTACAAACCGCTTCGTTCTTC. This sequence encodes CAISESPLGLQTASFF.

There are a few counts of this clone. V usage is TRBV30 and J usage is TRBJ1-4; D unclear. Trimming left V 2 bases short and J 8 bases short, with 12 bases between. Germline CDR1 and CDR2: GTSNPN and SVGIG (reference sequence). The CDR3 runs 13 residues. CDR3 in DNA: TGTGCCTGGAGTCTTGGGTTCGGGGAAAAACTGTTTTTT. Translated, it gives CAWSLGFGEKLFF.

The rearrangement links TRBV5-4 to TRBJ2-3; 8 bases line up with TRBD2. Germline V gives CDR1 SGHNT, CDR2 YYREEE (reference sequence). Germline trimming cut 5 bases from V and 1 base from J; bases unmatched to any gene: 6. The CDR3 runs 15 residues. CDR3 amino acids: CASSYSGTRTDTQYF. CDR3 bases: TGTGCCAGCAGTTATAGCGGGACCCGCACAGATACGCAGTATTTT. Together with reference TRBV5-4 and TRBJ2-3, the CDR3 gives the full variable domain: ETGVTQSPTHLIKTRGQQVTLRCSSQSGHNTVSWYQQALGQGPQFIFQYYREEENGRGNFPPRFSGLQFPNYSSELNVNALELDDSALYLCASSYSGTRTDTQYFGPGTRLTVL.

CDR3 in amino acids: CASRQDRAGYTF. The CDR3 DNA is TGTGCCAGCAGACAGGACAGGGCGGGCTACACCTTC. V gene TRBV5-4 combines with J gene TRBJ1-2, with 8 bases lining up with TRBD1. There are 12 residues in the CDR3. The germline V gene has CDR1 SGHNT and CDR2 YYREEE (reference sequence). Trimming removed 5 bases from V and 8 bases from J; junction bases left unmatched: 5.